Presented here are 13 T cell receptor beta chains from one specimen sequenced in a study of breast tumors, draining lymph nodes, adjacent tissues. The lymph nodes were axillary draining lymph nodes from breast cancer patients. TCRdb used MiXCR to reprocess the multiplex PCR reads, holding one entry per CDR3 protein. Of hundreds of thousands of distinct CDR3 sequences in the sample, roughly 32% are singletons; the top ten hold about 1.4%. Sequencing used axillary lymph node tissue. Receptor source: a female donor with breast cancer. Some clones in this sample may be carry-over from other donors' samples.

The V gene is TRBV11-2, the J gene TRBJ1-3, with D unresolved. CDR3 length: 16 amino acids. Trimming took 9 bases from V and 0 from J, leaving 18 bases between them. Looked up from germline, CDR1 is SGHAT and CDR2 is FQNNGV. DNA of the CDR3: TGTGCCAGTGCTAGAGATTTGACGAGCTCTGGAAACACCATATATTTT. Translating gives CASARDLTSSGNTIYF.

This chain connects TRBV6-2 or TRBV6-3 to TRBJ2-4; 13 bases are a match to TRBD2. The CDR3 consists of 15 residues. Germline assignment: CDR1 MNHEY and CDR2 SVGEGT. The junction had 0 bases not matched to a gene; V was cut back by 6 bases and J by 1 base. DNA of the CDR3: TGTGCCAGCAGGACTAGCGGGAGGGCCAAAAACATTCAGTACTTC. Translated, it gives CASRTSGRAKNIQYF.

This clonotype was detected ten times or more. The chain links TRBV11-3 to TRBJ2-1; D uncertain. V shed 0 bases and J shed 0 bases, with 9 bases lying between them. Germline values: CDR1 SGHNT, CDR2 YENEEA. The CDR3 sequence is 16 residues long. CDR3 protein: CASSLDPESSYNEQFF. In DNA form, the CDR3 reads TGTGCCAGCAGCTTAGATCCGGAGAGCTCCTACAATGAGCAGTTCTTC.

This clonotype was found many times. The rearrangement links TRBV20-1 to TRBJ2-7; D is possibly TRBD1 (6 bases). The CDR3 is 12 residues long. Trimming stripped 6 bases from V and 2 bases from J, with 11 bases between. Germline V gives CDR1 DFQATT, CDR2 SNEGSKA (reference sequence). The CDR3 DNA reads TGCAGTGCGAGGACAGCAGCCTACGAGCAGTACTTC. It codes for CSARTAAYEQYF.

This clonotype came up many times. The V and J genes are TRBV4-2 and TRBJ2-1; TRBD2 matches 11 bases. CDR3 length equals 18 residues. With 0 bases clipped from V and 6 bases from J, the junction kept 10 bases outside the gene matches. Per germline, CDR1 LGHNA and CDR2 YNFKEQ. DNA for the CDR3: TGTGCCAGCAGCCAAGATATAGCGGGGGGGTTCGGGATCAATGAGCAGTTCTTC. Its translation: CASSQDIAGGFGINEQFF.

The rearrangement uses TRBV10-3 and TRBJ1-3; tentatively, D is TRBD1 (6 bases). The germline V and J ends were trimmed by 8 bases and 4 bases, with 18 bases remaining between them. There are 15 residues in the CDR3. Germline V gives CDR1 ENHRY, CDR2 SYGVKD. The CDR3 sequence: CAIGGAGAAGNTIYF. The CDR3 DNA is TGTGCCATCGGAGGAGCAGGGGCAGCGGGAAACACCATATATTTT.

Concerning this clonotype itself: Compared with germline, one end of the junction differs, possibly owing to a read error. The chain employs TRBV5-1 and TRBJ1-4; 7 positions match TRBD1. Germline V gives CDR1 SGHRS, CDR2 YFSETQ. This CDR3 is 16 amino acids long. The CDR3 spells CASTLGGGPTNEKLFF. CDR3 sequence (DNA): TGCGCCAGCACCTTGGGAGGGGGCCCGACTAATGAAAAACTGTTTTTT.

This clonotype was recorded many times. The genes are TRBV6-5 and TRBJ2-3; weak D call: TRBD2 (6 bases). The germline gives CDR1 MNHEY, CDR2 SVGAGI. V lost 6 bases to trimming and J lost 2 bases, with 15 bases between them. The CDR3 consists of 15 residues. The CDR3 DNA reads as TGTGCCAGCAGCCAGGCTAGCGATTACACAGATACGCAGTATTTT. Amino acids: CASSQASDYTDTQYF.

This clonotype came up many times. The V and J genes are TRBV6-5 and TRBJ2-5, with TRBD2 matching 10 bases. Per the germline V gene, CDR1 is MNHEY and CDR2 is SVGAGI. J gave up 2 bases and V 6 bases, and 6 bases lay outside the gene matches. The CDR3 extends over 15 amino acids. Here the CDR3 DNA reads TGTGCCAGCAGCGAAGCGGGAGGGAGGCAAGAGACCCAGTACTTC. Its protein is CASSEAGGRQETQYF.

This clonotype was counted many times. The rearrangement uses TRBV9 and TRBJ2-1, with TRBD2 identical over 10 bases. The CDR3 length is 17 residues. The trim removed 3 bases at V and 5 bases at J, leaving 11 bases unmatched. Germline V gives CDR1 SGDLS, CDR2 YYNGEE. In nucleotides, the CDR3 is TGTGCCAGCAGCGGGACTAGCGGTGAGCTAAGTCACAATGAGCAGTTCTTC. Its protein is CASSGTSGELSHNEQFF.

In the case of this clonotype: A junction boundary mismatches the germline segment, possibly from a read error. For the CDR3, the DNA is TGTGCCATCAGCGGGGGAGAGGGGTACGAGCAGTACTTC. Translated: CAISGGEGYEQYF. The chain links TRBV15 to TRBJ2-7; 8 positions agree with TRBD2. From germline, CDR1 is LNHNV and CDR2 YYDKDF (reference sequence). The CDR3 runs to 13 residues.

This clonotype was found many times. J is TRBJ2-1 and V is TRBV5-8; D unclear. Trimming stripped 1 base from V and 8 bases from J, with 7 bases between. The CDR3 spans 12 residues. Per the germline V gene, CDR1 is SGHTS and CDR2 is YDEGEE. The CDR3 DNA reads TGTGCCAGCAGCTTGTTAAGGTATGAGCAGTTCTTC. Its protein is CASSLLRYEQFF.

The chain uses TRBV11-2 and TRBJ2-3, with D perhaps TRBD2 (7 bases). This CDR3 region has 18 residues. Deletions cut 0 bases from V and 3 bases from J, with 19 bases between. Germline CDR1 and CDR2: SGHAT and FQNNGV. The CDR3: CASSLDRGATVGTDTQYF. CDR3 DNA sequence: TGTGCCAGCAGCTTAGATCGGGGGGCCACAGTGGGGACAGATACGCAGTATTTT.